This T cell receptor beta chain was sequenced during a study of T cell repertoires in cytomegalovirus infection. Overall study context: Matching HLA type, along with CMV infection, was indicated by public TCR beta signatures.

Looked up from germline, CDR1 is SGHTA and CDR2 is FQGTGA. The CDR3 is 14 residues long. V gave up 2 bases and J gave up 9 bases, with 14 bases separating them. This clonotype has a single count. The antigen is not known. TCRdb analysed the reads with MiXCR anew, one entry per CDR3 protein. This sample has some 800,000 distinct CDR3 sequences; roughly 29% occur once, and the top ten carry around 13%. This sequence originates from a human donor in good health (CMV status not recorded). Some clones in this sample may be carry-over from other donors' samples. The sample was cultured CD8+ T cells from PBMCs, taken from culture after CMV antigen stimulation. This sequence joins TRBV7-3 and TRBJ2-1; TRBD2 might be the D (7 bases). The CDR3 loop is CASSLGGGPGEQFF. The CDR3 DNA follows: TGTGCCAGCAGCTTAGGGGGGGGGCCGGGTGAGCAGTTCTTC. The entire variable domain, with the rest obtained from reference TRBV7-3 and TRBJ2-1, is as follows: GAGVSQTPSNKVTEKGKYVELRCDPISGHTALYWYRQSLGQGPEFLIYFQGTGAADDSGLPNDRFFAVRPEGSVSTLKIQRTERGDSAVYLCASSLGGGPGEQFFGPGTRLTVL.